These 8 T cell receptor beta chains came from one sample sequenced in a study of T cell responses to AZD1222 COVID-19 vaccine. Only in-frame clones appear in the TCRdb table, and some are missing; sequencing was by immunoSEQ multiplex PCR. Among roughly 120,000 clones listed, 70% to 90% were seen once. Sequences were derived from peripheral blood, sampled 28 days after the second AZD1222 dose. The receptors shown here come from an adult who received the AZD1222 COVID-19 vaccine.

This clone appeared once. V is TRBV2 and J is TRBJ2-7; D ambiguous. CDR1 is SNHLY and CDR2 is FYNNEI in the germline V gene. Between the trimmed V and J ends, which lost 7 bases and 0 bases, there was a span of 13 bases. This CDR3 is 14 amino acids long. In DNA form, the CDR3 reads TGTGCCAGCACTCAATGGGTAGTCTCCTACGAGCAGTACTTC. This sequence encodes CASTQWVVSYEQYF.

This chain joins TRBV7-8 and TRBJ1-3; D perhaps matches TRBD1 (5 bases). The CDR3 is 16 residues long. The V and J ends lost 3 bases and 4 bases respectively, with 16 bases between them. Germline V gene data show CDR1 as SGHVS and CDR2 as FQNEAQ. In nucleotides, the CDR3 is TGTGCCAGCAGCTTGGGGGTGGGAGGGGTAGGAAACACCATATATTTT. This codes for CASSLGVGGVGNTIYF.

The V and J genes are TRBV12-5 and TRBJ1-5; D remains unclear. The germline gives CDR1 LGHNT, CDR2 FRNRAP. The CDR3 runs 18 residues. Trimming pared 3 bases from V and 6 bases from J, leaving 24 bases between. The CDR3, as DNA: TGTGCTAGTGGTTTCCCCTGGACGGATTTCGTTTTTGGTCAGCCCCAGCATTTT. It encodes CASGFPWTDFVFGQPQHF.

The rearrangement links TRBV30 to TRBJ2-2; TRBD2 matches 10 bases. The CDR3 is 15 amino acids. Germline assignment: CDR1 GTSNPN and CDR2 SVGIG (reference sequence). The junction had 4 bases not matched to a gene; V was cut back by 0 bases and J by 6 bases. CDR3 sequence reads: CAWSVRTSGAGELFF. In DNA, the CDR3 is TGTGCCTGGAGTGTACGTACTAGCGGGGCCGGGGAGCTGTTTTTT.

The CDR3: CASSLVYRGATNEKLFF. The CDR3 DNA follows: TGTGCCAGCAGCTTAGTCTACCGAGGGGCAACTAATGAAAAACTGTTTTTT. The genes are TRBV7-6 and TRBJ1-4; the D gene is possibly TRBD1 (5 bases). The CDR3 is made up of 17 amino acids. Trimming shortened V by 1 base and J by 0 bases, and 12 bases separated the two germline ends. The V gene's germline CDR1 is SGHVS and CDR2 FNYEAQ.

The V call is TRBV4-2, the J call TRBJ2-3; the match to TRBD2 covers 9 bases. V lost 1 base to trimming and J lost 0 bases; unmatched junction nucleotides: 11. The CDR3 sequence is 19 residues long. Germline V gene data show CDR1 as LGHNA and CDR2 as YNFKEQ. This CDR3 reads CASSQGLAGGFTSTDTQYF. The DNA for the CDR3 is TGTGCCAGCAGCCAAGGTTTGGCGGGGGGGTTCACTAGCACAGATACGCAGTATTTT.

This clone was seen a few times. V is TRBV11-2 and J is TRBJ2-7, with 9 bases that match TRBD1. V dropped 4 bases and J dropped 5; count of bases not matched to a gene: 12. CDR3 length: 16 residues. Germline CDR1 reads SGHAT; CDR2 reads FQNNGV. CDR3 sequence (DNA): TGTGCCAGCAGCTCCCTTAAGGGACAGGGCGTGCACGAGCAGTACTTC. This codes for CASSSLKGQGVHEQYF.

This chain connects TRBV27 to TRBJ2-7; 11 nucleotides agree with TRBD1. CDR3 length equals 16 residues. V lost 6 bases, J lost 2 bases, and 9 bases stayed unmatched. The germline V gene encodes CDR1 MNHEY and CDR2 SMNVEV (reference sequence). The CDR3 loop is CASSSGQGAATYEQYF. CDR3 nucleotide sequence: TGTGCCAGCAGCTCCGGACAGGGGGCGGCAACCTACGAGCAGTACTTC.